The clone carrying this TCR beta chain was found a few times. The data are from a study of control samples from healthy donors and cancer patients. With 0 bases removed from V and 9 bases from J, the gap between germline ends came to 6 bases. This CDR3 has 12 amino acids. CDR1 is WNHNN and CDR2 is SYGVQD in the germline V gene (reference sequence). TCRdb keeps only in-frame clones here, not all; method: immunoSEQ multiplex PCR. This sample yields about 98,000 clones, of which 75% to 85% are seen a single time; roughly a tenth belongs to the top ten. The chain employs TRBV10-1 and TRBJ1-5; D call uncertain. Material: blood. The receptor comes from a woman aged 25-40 years in good health. CDR3: CASSESGRPQHF. Written as DNA, the CDR3 is TGCGCCAGCAGTGAGTCCGGTCGGCCCCAGCATTTT.